This T cell receptor (beta chain) was sequenced during a study of blood T cell repertoires in COVID-19. Study in general: PBMCs, B-cell-depleted T cells, or T cells provided the cDNA or gDNA that made up the material.

Notes on this clone: The same CDR3 arises from other DNA sequences in this sample as well.

V gave up 3 bases and J gave up 4 bases, with 10 bases separating them. This CDR3 has 13 amino acids. The germline CDR1 and CDR2 sequences are SGHRS and YFSETQ. Original processing notes: The assay estimated nucleated cells by amplifying reference gene primers. The method was immunoSEQ multiplex PCR; TCRdb's version includes in-frame clones alone and lacks a portion of them. That table is the source of V, J and clone size, and D and trimming were worked out from the DNA. The sample has about 250,000 clones, 70% to 90% seen once. This sequence joins TRBV5-1 and TRBJ1-2, with D possibly TRBD1 on 6 matching bases. The source is a man older than 75 with acute or convalescent COVID-19. Specimen: peripheral blood. CDR3 protein: CASSSGQTYGYTF. In DNA, the CDR3 is TGCGCCAGCAGCTCAGGACAGACCTATGGCTACACCTTC.